Given below is one TCR beta chain in context. Other DNA sequences within the sample encode an identical CDR3. The germline V gene encodes CDR1 SGHRS and CDR2 YFSETQ. The V and J ends lost 0 bases and 2 bases, in that order; junction bases with no gene match: 2. CDR3 length: 15 amino acids. The sample comes from a study of cytomegalovirus exposure and HLA in healthy donors. PCR employed 60 Vbeta and 13 Jbeta primers. Clones were read by immunoSEQ multiplex PCR, and TCRdb kept only the in-frame ones, dropping some. The data hold about 150,000 clones, with roughly 80% observed a single time. The receptor was isolated from a woman aged 45-60 years in good health and CMV-seropositive. The sequencing input was PBMCs. The chain carries TRBV5-1 and TRBJ1-5; 7 nucleotides agree with TRBD1. CDR3 DNA sequence: TGCGCCAGCAGCTTGGACGGACAGGGCAATCAGCCCCAGCATTTT. The encoded protein is CASSLDGQGNQPQHF.